One sample yielded the 18 T cell receptor beta chains listed below, sequenced in a study of Tregs in tolerant kidney transplant recipients. Sequenced by immunoSEQ multiplex PCR; TCRdb stores in-frame clones only, minus some. Of under 95,000 clones listed, around 93% are singletons. Material: Tregs from blood, obtained before the transplant. Every receptor here comes from a human donor who received a combined kidney and bone marrow transplant.

The chain has TRBV9 and TRBJ1-1; no definite D call. The germline V gene encodes CDR1 SGDLS and CDR2 YYNGEE. V was trimmed by 0 bases and J by 7 bases, leaving 13 bases between them. CDR3 size: 14 residues. CDR3 loop: CASSVVRGSGEAFF. The CDR3 DNA reads TGTGCCAGCAGCGTAGTTCGGGGATCAGGTGAAGCTTTCTTT.

The chain has TRBV6-5 and TRBJ2-3, with D unresolved. Trimming removed 8 bases from V and 3 bases from J, with 15 bases in between. The germline gives CDR1 MNHEY, CDR2 SVGAGI. The CDR3 consists of 14 residues. As DNA, the CDR3 is TGTGCCAGCCGCCCAATTGGGATGACAGATACGCAGTATTTT. Translated, it gives CASRPIGMTDTQYF.

This clone was seen a single time. The V call is TRBV2, the J call TRBJ1-4; unclear D gene. V gave up 8 bases and J gave up 7 bases, with 11 bases separating them. The length of the CDR3 is 12 residues. Per germline, CDR1 SNHLY and CDR2 FYNNEI. The CDR3 here is CASQSRSEKLFF. In nucleotides, the CDR3 is TGTGCCAGCCAGAGCCGTTCTGAAAAACTGTTTTTT.

The V call is TRBV28, the J call TRBJ1-5; D unclear. The CDR3 is made up of 14 amino acids. Germline CDR1 is MDHEN and CDR2 is SYDVKM. V dropped 6 bases and J dropped 2 bases, with 11 bases sitting between them. The DNA for the CDR3 is TGTGCCAGCAGAGACAACAGAGGCAATCAGCCCCAGCATTTT. Protein: CASRDNRGNQPQHF.

The CDR3 region has the DNA TGTGCCAGCAGCTTAGGCGGCGGGAGGGCCATATACGAGCAGTACTTC. It is translated as CASSLGGGRAIYEQYF. This chain joins TRBV7-2 and TRBJ2-7; 9 nucleotides line up with TRBD2. The junction had 8 bases not matched to a gene; V was cut back by 1 base and J by 4 bases. CDR1 SGHTA and CDR2 FQGNSA come from the germline V gene. This CDR3 comprises 16 residues. Supplemented by reference TRBV7-2 and TRBJ2-7, the full variable domain reads GAGVSQSPSNKVTEKGKDVELRCDPISGHTALYWYRQSLGQGLEFLIYFQGNSAPDKSGLPSDRFSAERTGGSVSTLTIQRTQQEDSAVYLCASSLGGGRAIYEQYFGPGTRLTVT.

The chain recombines TRBV5-6 with TRBJ2-1, with 8 bases matching TRBD1. Trimming at V came to 0 bases and at J to 14 bases, leaving 7 bases not matched to a gene. This CDR3 contains 13 residues. Germline CDR1 SGHDT, CDR2 YYEEEE. DNA for the CDR3: TGTGCCAGCAGCTTGGCTCTCCCGGACAGGGAGTTCTTC. Protein sequence: CASSLALPDREFF.

The V gene is TRBV4-3, the J gene TRBJ1-4; 9 bases fit TRBD1. The J segment lost 4 bases and the V segment lost 0 bases, leaving 3 bases of the junction unmatched. This CDR3 is built from 16 residues. The germline gives CDR1 LGHNA, CDR2 YSLEER. Here the CDR3 reads CASSQDETGGNEKLFF. CDR3 bases: TGCGCCAGCAGCCAAGATGAGACAGGGGGTAATGAAAAACTGTTTTTT.

The V and J genes are TRBV10-3 and TRBJ2-1; TRBD1 aligns across 10 bases. The J segment lost 7 bases and the V segment lost 4 bases, leaving 10 bases of the junction unmatched. The CDR3 is 16 amino acids. Germline V lookup: CDR1 ENHRY, CDR2 SYGVKD. The CDR3 is CAISAPPGQGFNEQFF. The CDR3 region has the DNA TGTGCCATCAGTGCCCCACCGGGACAGGGGTTTAATGAGCAGTTCTTC.

This rearrangement joins TRBV2 to TRBJ2-7; D call uncertain. CDR1 and CDR2 from the germline V gene are SNHLY and FYNNEI. V lost 5 bases and J lost 7, with 12 bases in between. The CDR3 is made up of 12 amino acids. In DNA, the CDR3 is TGTGCCAGCAGTCCTTGGCGTTGGGAGCAGTACTTC. This gives the protein CASSPWRWEQYF.

This sequence joins TRBV30 and TRBJ2-7, with D tentatively TRBD1 (5 bases). CDR1 and CDR2 from the germline V gene are GTSNPN and SVGIG (reference sequence). The ends were cut back, 0 bases at V and 2 bases at J, with 14 bases in the middle. The CDR3 runs 15 residues. This CDR3 is CAWSVKGQGAYEQYF. The CDR3 nucleotides read TGTGCCTGGAGTGTTAAGGGCCAAGGGGCCTACGAGCAGTACTTC.

This clone was detected a few times. The chain has TRBV6-1 and TRBJ2-5, with D possibly being TRBD1 or TRBD2 (5 bases each). The V gene's germline CDR1 is MNHNS and CDR2 SASEGT. Trimming stripped 1 base from V and 5 bases from J, with 8 bases between. This CDR3 has 13 amino acids. The chain's CDR3 is CASSEGGVETQYF. The DNA of the CDR3 is TGTGCCAGCAGTGAAGGAGGGGTTGAGACCCAGTACTTC.

The rearrangement uses TRBV14 and TRBJ1-5; TRBD1 might be the D (6 bases). The CDR3 runs 14 residues. In germline, CDR1 is SGHDN, CDR2 FVKESK. V lost 5 bases and J 6 bases, leaving 14 bases between the germline ends. The CDR3 bases are TGTGCCAGCAGCTCCCCGGACAGTGGTCAGCCCCAGCATTTT. This gives the protein CASSSPDSGQPQHF. The full variable domain, with the rest looked up from reference TRBV14 and TRBJ1-5, is EAGVTQFPSHSVIEKGQTVTLRCDPISGHDNLYWYRRVMGKEIKFLLHFVKESKQDESGMPNNRFLAERTGGTYSTLKVQPAELEDSGVYFCASSSPDSGQPQHFGDGTRLSIL.

This chain connects TRBV11-2 to TRBJ1-1; maybe TRBD1 (5 bases). Germline CDR1 SGHAT, CDR2 FQNNGV. The CDR3 loop spans 13 amino acids. With 5 bases removed from V and 5 bases from J, the gap between germline ends came to 12 bases. CDR3 DNA: TGTGCCAGCAGCCGTTCAGGGTGGACTGAAGCTTTCTTT. Its translation is CASSRSGWTEAFF.

The genes are TRBV28 and TRBJ2-5; 8 bases map to TRBD2. Judging by the DNA end, TRBJ2-7 fits better; the J call may be wrong. The CDR3 covers 15 residues. Germline V CDR1 and CDR2: MDHEN, SYDVKM. CDR3 residues: CASTPGGLGISEQYF. CDR3 DNA: TGTGCCAGCACCCCGGGGGGACTAGGAATCTCCGAGCAGTACTTC.

This clone occurred a few times. The chain has TRBV5-4 and TRBJ2-6; D not certain. This CDR3 is built from 17 residues. V dropped 4 bases and J dropped 0 bases, with 14 bases sitting between them. The V gene's germline CDR1 is SGHNT and CDR2 YYREEE (reference sequence). DNA for the CDR3: TGTGCCAGCAGCCCGGGTCCGAGAGCCTCTGGGGCCAACGTCCTGACTTTC. Translating it yields CASSPGPRASGANVLTF.

The chain employs TRBV9 and TRBJ2-7; tentative D call: TRBD1 (6 bases). Trimming stripped 0 bases from V and 0 bases from J, with 7 bases between. Germline V gene data show CDR1 as SGDLS and CDR2 as YYNGEE. The CDR3 consists of 14 residues. The CDR3 protein is CASSVEDSSYEQYF. The DNA for the CDR3 is TGTGCCAGCAGCGTAGAGGACAGCTCCTACGAGCAGTACTTC.

V and J are TRBV28 and TRBJ2-3; D may be TRBD2 (5 bases). Germline V CDR1 and CDR2: MDHEN, SYDVKM. V dropped 8 bases and J dropped 3 bases, with 15 bases sitting between them. CDR3 size: 14 residues. CDR3 region: CASLSPGKTDTQYF. The CDR3 nucleotides read TGTGCCAGCCTGAGCCCGGGAAAGACAGATACGCAGTATTTT.

J is TRBJ1-6 and V is TRBV28; the D gene is possibly TRBD1 (5 bases). The V and J ends lost 11 bases and 3 bases respectively, with 11 bases between them. The germline gives CDR1 MDHEN, CDR2 SYDVKM. CDR3 length equals 13 residues. The CDR3 here is CAALQDYNSPLHF. The CDR3 bases are TGTGCCGCCTTACAGGACTATAATTCACCCCTCCACTTT.